These 27 T cell receptor beta chains originate from one sample sequenced in a study of STAT5B mutations in CD4+ large granular lymphocyte leukemia. Method: immunoSEQ multiplex PCR; TCRdb's copy keeps in-frame clones and lacks some. The data show about 8,000 clones, around 92% seen once. The specimen was PBMCs. The receptors stem from a woman aged 70-85 years with CD4+ T-cell large granular lymphocyte leukemia.

This chain connects TRBV6-6 to TRBJ2-2, with 7 bases matching TRBD1. The CDR3 has 16 amino acids. Losses at the gene ends were 7 bases for V and 4 bases for J; bases not matched to a gene: 12. Germline loops: CDR1 MNHNY, CDR2 SVGAGI (reference sequence). CDR3 sequence (DNA): TGTGCCAGCACCTTTTTTGGGGCAGGGGGCACCGGGGAGCTGTTTTTT. Its translation: CASTFFGAGGTGELFF.

V is TRBV5-4 and J is TRBJ1-2; no firm D call. Germline V CDR1 and CDR2: SGHNT, YYREEE (reference sequence). The CDR3 consists of 13 residues. V lost 6 bases, J lost 5 bases, and 14 bases lay in between. The DNA for the CDR3 is TGTGCCAGCACGCCGGACGGTTTATATGGCTACACCTTC. Translated: CASTPDGLYGYTF.

V and J are TRBV19 and TRBJ1-1; D may be TRBD1 (5 bases). V was shortened by 1 base and J by 1 base, with 7 bases between the two germline ends. The CDR3 contains 14 residues. Germline lookup yields CDR1 LNHDA and CDR2 SQIVND (reference sequence). CDR3 in DNA: TGTGCCAGTAGTATAGTGGGGGGGAACACTGAAGCTTTCTTT. Amino acid sequence: CASSIVGGNTEAFF. The full variable domain, its missing parts supplied by reference TRBV19 and TRBJ1-1, is DGGITQSPKYLFRKEGQNVTLSCEQNLNHDAMYWYRQDPGQGLRLIYYSQIVNDFQKGDIAEGYSVSREKKESFPLTVTSAQKNPTAFYLCASSIVGGNTEAFFGQGTRLTVV.

The chain couples TRBV27 to TRBJ2-5; 12 positions match TRBD2. This CDR3 has 15 residues. Looked up from germline, CDR1 is MNHEY and CDR2 is SMNVEV (reference sequence). V shed 8 bases, J shed 1 base, and the junction held 5 bases outside the gene matches. DNA for the CDR3: TGTGCCAGCCATAGGACTAGCGGGGTCCAAGAGACCCAGTACTTC. Its translation is CASHRTSGVQETQYF.

The chain is built from TRBV19 and TRBJ2-3, with D perhaps matching TRBD1 (5 bases). Germline CDR1 reads LNHDA; CDR2 reads SQIVND (reference sequence). V lost 3 bases and J lost 6, with 19 bases in between. This CDR3 spans 16 amino acids. The CDR3 spells CASSIGGASKIDTQYF. The CDR3 nucleotides are TGTGCCAGTAGTATCGGTGGGGCGTCGAAGATCGATACGCAGTATTTT.

The chain links TRBV7-9 to TRBJ1-6; D remains ambiguous. This CDR3 has 13 residues. Germline loops: CDR1 SEHNR, CDR2 FQNEAQ (reference sequence). With 5 bases removed from V and 10 bases from J, the gap between germline ends came to 12 bases. The CDR3 DNA reads as TGTGCCAGCAGCGGGGTGACGGGGTCACCCCTCCACTTT. Protein: CASSGVTGSPLHF.

The CDR3 DNA is TGTGCCAGCAGCCCCTTCACAGATACGCAGTATTTT. As protein: CASSPFTDTQYF. The rearrangement joins TRBV9 to TRBJ2-3; the D is unclear. The V and J ends lost 4 bases and 2 bases respectively, with 5 bases between them. Germline-derived CDR1 and CDR2 are SGDLS and YYNGEE. The CDR3 loop spans 12 amino acids.

This rearrangement joins TRBV5-5 to TRBJ2-2; D gene ambiguous. Trimming removed 7 bases from V and 1 base from J, with 11 bases in between. Looked up from germline, CDR1 is SGHKS and CDR2 is YYEKEE (reference sequence). This CDR3 comprises 14 residues. CDR3 in DNA: TGTGCCAGCGCCCTGCGCCAGAACACCGGGGAGCTGTTTTTT. Protein product: CASALRQNTGELFF.

The gene calls are TRBV5-1 and TRBJ2-5; TRBD2 aligns across 13 bases. Unmatched junction bases numbered 9, after V lost 4 bases and J lost 3 bases. The CDR3 loop spans 17 amino acids. Germline V lookup: CDR1 SGHRS, CDR2 YFSETQ. The CDR3 is CASSRTSGGPWEETQYF. The DNA for the CDR3 is TGCGCCAGCAGCCGGACTAGCGGGGGCCCTTGGGAAGAGACCCAGTACTTC.

The chain combines TRBV7-9 with TRBJ1-1, with no clear D. V gave up 0 bases and J gave up 4 bases, with 3 bases separating them. There are 12 residues in the CDR3. Germline lookup yields CDR1 SEHNR and CDR2 FQNEAQ (reference sequence). Here the CDR3 reads CASSLAGTEAFF. For the CDR3, the DNA is TGTGCCAGCAGCTTAGCTGGCACTGAAGCTTTCTTT. The whole variable domain, filled in from reference TRBV7-9 and TRBJ1-1, reads DTGVSQNPRHKITKRGQNVTFRCDPISEHNRLYWYRQTLGQGPEFLTYFQNEAQLEKSRLLSDRFSAERPKGSFSTLEIQRTEQGDSAMYLCASSLAGTEAFFGQGTRLTVV.

This chain connects TRBV7-2 to TRBJ1-6; TRBD1 agrees at 8 bases. J lost 10 bases, V lost 1 base, and 12 bases had no gene match. The CDR3 covers 17 residues. The germline gives CDR1 SGHTA, CDR2 FQGNSA. CDR3: CASSLVGTGAAQSPLHF. The CDR3 DNA follows: TGTGCCAGCAGCTTAGTGGGGACAGGTGCGGCTCAGTCACCCCTCCACTTT.

DNA for the CDR3: TGTGCCAGTACCCAGGGAGACAGAAATACCTACGAGCAGTACTTC. This codes for CASTQGDRNTYEQYF. V and J are TRBV19 and TRBJ2-7, with D perhaps being TRBD1 or TRBD2 (5 bases each). Germline loops: CDR1 LNHDA, CDR2 SQIVND (reference sequence). This CDR3 region has 15 residues. Trimming cost V 7 bases and J 2 bases, with 18 bases left between them. The whole variable domain, remainder taken from reference TRBV19 and TRBJ2-7, is DGGITQSPKYLFRKEGQNVTLSCEQNLNHDAMYWYRQDPGQGLRLIYYSQIVNDFQKGDIAEGYSVSREKKESFPLTVTSAQKNPTAFYLCASTQGDRNTYEQYFGPGTRLTVT.

This clone has a handful of counts. The V gene is TRBV11-3, the J gene TRBJ2-1; D possibly corresponds to TRBD2 (5 bases). Trimming removed 2 bases from V and 5 bases from J, with 10 bases in between. This CDR3 is 14 amino acids long. The germline V gene has CDR1 SGHNT and CDR2 YENEEA. CDR3 residues: CASSLRSGNNEQFF. The CDR3 DNA reads TGTGCCAGCAGCTTAAGGTCGGGGAACAATGAGCAGTTCTTC.

V gene TRBV7-2 combines with J gene TRBJ2-7; no reliable D call. V lost 5 bases and J 0 bases, leaving 17 bases between the germline ends. This CDR3 comprises 16 residues. CDR1 and CDR2 (germline): SGHTA, FQGNSA. The CDR3 spells CASSPETFFSSYEQYF. The CDR3 nucleotides read TGTGCCAGCAGCCCCGAAACCTTTTTTAGCTCCTACGAGCAGTACTTC. Combining the CDR3 with reference TRBV7-2 and TRBJ2-7 gives the whole variable domain GAGVSQSPSNKVTEKGKDVELRCDPISGHTALYWYRQSLGQGLEFLIYFQGNSAPDKSGLPSDRFSAERTGGSVSTLTIQRTQQEDSAVYLCASSPETFFSSYEQYFGPGTRLTVT.

The chain couples TRBV27 to TRBJ1-2, with 8 bases that match TRBD1. The CDR3 spans 15 residues. Per the germline V gene, CDR1 is MNHEY and CDR2 is SMNVEV (reference sequence). J gave up 4 bases and V 6 bases, and 10 bases lay outside the gene matches. The DNA for the CDR3 is TGTGCCAGCAGACCCAACAGGGGGAAGGCCTATGGCTACACCTTC. Its protein is CASRPNRGKAYGYTF.

The gene calls are TRBV7-2 and TRBJ2-3, with 11 positions matching TRBD2. CDR1 is SGHTA, CDR2 FQGNSA, per germline. The CDR3 has 14 residues. V lost 5 bases to trimming and J lost 8 bases; unmatched junction nucleotides: 6. For the CDR3, the DNA is TGTGCCAGCAGCGCTAGCGGGGGGATGGGTACGCAGTATTTT. Amino acids: CASSASGGMGTQYF.

The chain recombines TRBV11-1 with TRBJ2-5; D perhaps matches TRBD1 (6 bases). The CDR3 has 13 amino acids. Trimming removed 5 bases from V and 4 bases from J, with 11 bases in between. Germline loops: CDR1 SGHAT, CDR2 FQDESV (reference sequence). CDR3 DNA: TGTGCCAGCAGCCGGACAGTGGTAGAGACCCAGTACTTC. Protein product: CASSRTVVETQYF.

The J gene is TRBJ2-3, the V gene TRBV7-9; D ambiguous. This CDR3 is 15 amino acids long. Germline loops: CDR1 SEHNR, CDR2 FQNEAQ (reference sequence). Trimming shortened V by 8 bases and J by 1 base, and 16 bases separated the two germline ends. CDR3 sequence reads: CASGHSGPRTDTQYF. The CDR3, as DNA: TGTGCCAGCGGCCATTCAGGACCGCGCACAGATACGCAGTATTTT.

The chain uses TRBV5-4 and TRBJ1-6; D call uncertain. The V gene's germline CDR1 is SGHNT and CDR2 YYREEE (reference sequence). Trimming cost V 4 bases and J 5 bases, with 10 bases left between them. The CDR3 consists of 14 residues. CDR3 in amino acids: CASSPIGNNSPLHF. The CDR3 nucleotides read TGTGCCAGCAGCCCTATCGGCAATAATTCACCCCTCCACTTT.

V and J are TRBV7-3 and TRBJ2-7; 11 bases align to TRBD2. Germline V lookup: CDR1 SGHTA, CDR2 FQGTGA. The CDR3 has 15 amino acids. After removal of 5 bases from V and 7 bases from J, the junction contained 10 bases not matched to a gene. The CDR3 protein is CASSPSGTSGLEQYF. The CDR3 DNA is TGTGCCAGCAGCCCCTCCGGGACTAGCGGACTAGAGCAGTACTTC.

The J gene is TRBJ1-1, the V gene TRBV7-9; D gene unclear. Germline V CDR1 and CDR2: SEHNR, FQNEAQ (reference sequence). Trimming took off 2 bases at V and 3 bases at J, with 7 bases between the two ends. This CDR3 has 13 residues. The CDR3, as DNA: TGTGCCAGCAGCTTACTCGGGGACACTGAAGCTTTCTTT. Its translation is CASSLLGDTEAFF.

This clone has only a few counts. This rearrangement joins TRBV5-8 to TRBJ2-1; D unresolved. CDR1 is SGHTS and CDR2 is YDEGEE in the germline V gene. The CDR3 is 15 residues long. Trimming cost V 1 base and J 0 bases, with 8 bases left between them. The CDR3 here is CASSLFVGSYNEQFF. The CDR3 nucleotides are TGTGCCAGCAGCTTGTTCGTGGGCTCCTACAATGAGCAGTTCTTC.

J is TRBJ1-1 and V is TRBV30, with D possibly being TRBD1 (5 bases). Germline V gene lookup returns CDR1 GTSNPN and CDR2 SVGIG (reference sequence). V was pared by 0 bases and J by 3 bases, with 11 bases between. This CDR3 region has 14 residues. CDR3 coding DNA: TGTGCCTGGAGTGTCAGACGGGGGGACACTGAAGCTTTCTTT. Amino acids: CAWSVRRGDTEAFF.

The chain combines TRBV11-3 with TRBJ1-4; D unresolved. V lost 3 bases, J lost 8 bases, and 16 bases lay in between. This CDR3 spans 15 amino acids. The germline CDR1 and CDR2 sequences are SGHNT and YENEEA. Written as DNA, the CDR3 is TGTGCCAGCAGCTTTGACGAACAACCCGGCGAAAAACTGTTTTTT. This translates into CASSFDEQPGEKLFF.

V is TRBV28 and J is TRBJ2-5; TRBD2 agrees at 7 bases. The CDR3 spans 14 residues. Germline V gene data show CDR1 as MDHEN and CDR2 as SYDVKM. Trimming took 3 bases from V and 4 from J; bases not matched to a gene: 5. CDR3 sequence reads: CASSLQRGRETQYF. CDR3 DNA: TGTGCCAGCAGTTTGCAGCGGGGACGAGAGACCCAGTACTTC. The full variable domain, its missing parts supplied by reference TRBV28 and TRBJ2-5, is DVKVTQSSRYLVKRTGEKVFLECVQDMDHENMFWYRQDPGLGLRLIYFSYDVKMKEKGDIPEGYSVSREKKERFSLILESASTNQTSMYLCASSLQRGRETQYFGPGTRLLVL.

The chain employs TRBV28 and TRBJ1-4; D ambiguous. The germline gives CDR1 MDHEN, CDR2 SYDVKM. Trimming took 9 bases from V and 3 from J, leaving 8 bases between them. The CDR3 spans 12 residues. The DNA of the CDR3 is TGTGCCAGTTTCAGATCTAATGAAAAACTGTTTTTT. Translation: CASFRSNEKLFF.

This clone was counted only a few times. The rearrangement uses TRBV2 and TRBJ2-5; D is perhaps TRBD1 (6 bases). The CDR3 is 15 residues long. The germline V gene encodes CDR1 SNHLY and CDR2 FYNNEI. V was pared by 2 bases and J by 0 bases, with 10 bases between. The CDR3: CASSESGTHQETQYF. The DNA of the CDR3 is TGTGCCAGCAGTGAATCCGGGACACACCAAGAGACCCAGTACTTC.